The next 23 T cell receptor beta chains were all read from a single sample in a study of blood T cell repertoires in COVID-19. Libraries were prepared by immunoSEQ multiplex PCR; TCRdb keeps only in-frame clonotypes and omits some of them. The table records around 380,000 clones, roughly 77% of them present only once. Sequencing was done on a sample of peripheral blood. Receptors were obtained from a human donor with acute or convalescent COVID-19. The donor label of this sample is uncertain.

The gene calls are TRBV25-1 and TRBJ1-2; unclear D gene. The CDR3 is made up of 14 amino acids. Trimming pared 2 bases from V and 8 bases from J, leaving 15 bases between. Germline V gene data show CDR1 as MGHDK and CDR2 as SYGVNS. This CDR3 is CASSEIGVPQGYTF. CDR3 bases: TGTGCCAGCAGTGAAATTGGAGTCCCTCAAGGCTACACCTTC.

V gene TRBV5-4 combines with J gene TRBJ1-1; D not certain. The CDR3 loop spans 14 amino acids. CDR1 is SGHNT and CDR2 is YYREEE in the germline V gene (reference sequence). Trimming stripped 2 bases from V and 1 base from J, with 9 bases between. Here the CDR3 reads CASSLAVGNTEAFF. Here the CDR3 DNA reads TGTGCCAGCAGCTTAGCGGTGGGGAACACTGAAGCTTTCTTT.

This chain links TRBV5-6 with TRBJ1-1; the D gene is possibly TRBD1 (5 bases). With 4 bases removed from V and 2 bases from J, the gap between germline ends came to 15 bases. Germline V gives CDR1 SGHDT, CDR2 YYEEEE. This CDR3 contains 15 residues. CDR3 sequence: CASSRQDRTNTEAFF. In DNA form, the CDR3 reads TGTGCCAGCAGCCGACAAGACAGAACAAACACTGAAGCTTTCTTT.

J is TRBJ1-3 and V is TRBV29-1, with 7 positions matching TRBD1. Germline assignment: CDR1 SQVTM and CDR2 ANQGSEA. Losses at the gene ends were 6 bases for V and 3 bases for J; bases not matched to a gene: 5. This CDR3 contains 13 residues. The CDR3 is CSVLQGNGNTIYF. The CDR3 DNA follows: TGCAGCGTCCTACAGGGGAATGGAAACACCATATATTTT.

J is TRBJ1-5 and V is TRBV28, with TRBD1 as a possible D gene (6 bases). This CDR3 has 14 amino acids. Germline-derived CDR1 and CDR2 are MDHEN and SYDVKM. V was pared by 0 bases and J by 6 bases, with 9 bases between. In DNA form, the CDR3 reads TGTGCCAGCAGTTTATGGGGAGGGGGTCAGCCCCAGCATTTT. As protein: CASSLWGGGQPQHF.

This clone came up once. V and J are TRBV30 and TRBJ2-3; 10 nucleotides line up with TRBD1. This CDR3 contains 13 residues. V lost 7 bases, J lost 3 bases, and 4 bases stayed unmatched. The germline V gene encodes CDR1 GTSNPN and CDR2 SVGIG (reference sequence). CDR3 DNA sequence: TGTGCCTCGGGGGGACAGGGGACAGATACGCAGTATTTT. Translating gives CASGGQGTDTQYF.

This clone was counted once. The chain has TRBV18 and TRBJ1-5; TRBD1 agrees at 7 bases. V lost 3 bases and J lost 4; bases outside the gene matches: 6. CDR1 KGHSH and CDR2 LQKENI come from the germline V gene. This CDR3 is built from 15 residues. CDR3 residues: CASSPSTGPNQPQHF. As DNA, the CDR3 is TGTGCCAGCTCACCTTCGACAGGGCCGAATCAGCCCCAGCATTTT.

This chain uses TRBV13 with TRBJ2-3, with TRBD1 as a possible D gene (6 bases). From germline, CDR1 is PRHDT and CDR2 FYEKMQ (reference sequence). Trimming removed 2 bases from V and 4 bases from J, with 10 bases in between. This CDR3 has 14 amino acids. The CDR3 DNA reads TGTGCCAGCAGCTTAAGGGGGATAGCAGATACGCAGTATTTT. Translating gives CASSLRGIADTQYF.

The J gene is TRBJ2-2, the V gene TRBV7-9; 9 nucleotides line up with TRBD1. Germline-derived CDR1 and CDR2 are SEHNR and FQNEAQ (reference sequence). V lost 6 bases and J lost 6; bases outside the gene matches: 11. The length of the CDR3 is 16 residues. CDR3 region: CASRNAGTGSSGELFF. The DNA of the CDR3 is TGTGCCAGCAGAAACGCCGGGACAGGGAGCTCCGGGGAGCTGTTTTTT.

The rearrangement joins TRBV7-6 to TRBJ1-1; TRBD1 is a possible D gene (6 bases). Trimming shortened V by 6 bases and J by 2 bases, and 22 bases separated the two germline ends. This CDR3 spans 17 amino acids. Germline loops: CDR1 SGHVS, CDR2 FNYEAQ. CDR3 nucleotide sequence: TGTGCCAGCAGTTTATACCCCCCGACAGGAGTCAACACTGAAGCTTTCTTT. It is translated as CASSLYPPTGVNTEAFF.

This clone was counted once. The V gene is TRBV29-1, the J gene TRBJ1-1; D may be TRBD1 (6 bases). The CDR3 runs 13 residues. Germline V gene sequence: CDR1 SQVTM, CDR2 ANQGSEA. The CDR3 DNA reads TGCAGAGCTGGGGGGGGGCGCATCACTGAAGCTTTCTTT. Translation: CRAGGGRITEAFF.

This clone was observed a handful of times. The chain combines TRBV15 with TRBJ1-2; D is undetermined. Germline V gene data show CDR1 as LNHNV and CDR2 as YYDKDF (reference sequence). The CDR3 spans 15 residues. Trimming took off 0 bases at V and 2 bases at J, with 10 bases between the two ends. The CDR3 region is CATSREETGNYGYTF. The CDR3 nucleotides read TGTGCCACCAGCAGAGAGGAAACGGGGAACTATGGCTACACCTTC.

This clone was counted between two and nine times. The genes are TRBV5-8 and TRBJ2-2, with TRBD2 matching over 10 bases. The germline V gene has CDR1 SGHTS and CDR2 YDEGEE. V was pared by 2 bases and J by 6 bases, with 4 bases of the junction left unmatched. The CDR3 covers 15 residues. The CDR3 sequence is CASSFTSGMPGELFF. The CDR3 nucleotides read TGTGCCAGCAGCTTTACTAGCGGGATGCCCGGGGAGCTGTTTTTT. Full variable domain (rest looked up from reference TRBV5-8 and TRBJ2-2): EAGVTQSPTHLIKTRGQQATLRCSPISGHTSVYWYQQALGLGLQFLLWYDEGEERNRGNFPPRFSGRQFPNYSSELNVNALELEDSALYLCASSFTSGMPGELFFGEGSRLTVL.

The rearrangement links TRBV19 to TRBJ2-1, with 8 positions matching TRBD1. V shed 11 bases, J shed 2 bases, and the junction held 14 bases outside the gene matches. Germline V gene data show CDR1 as LNHDA and CDR2 as SQIVND (reference sequence). The CDR3 is 16 amino acids. The CDR3 region has the DNA TGTGCCTCGACCCCCTCCGGGACAGGAGCCTACAATGAGCAGTTCTTC. Protein: CASTPSGTGAYNEQFF.

This sequence joins TRBV2 and TRBJ1-2; tentative D call: TRBD1 (6 bases). The CDR3 extends over 13 amino acids. CDR1 is SNHLY and CDR2 is FYNNEI in the germline V gene. Trimming shortened V by 4 bases and J by 0 bases, and 6 bases separated the two germline ends. Here the CDR3 reads CASSGQANYGYTF. The CDR3 DNA reads TGTGCCAGCAGTGGACAGGCTAACTATGGCTACACCTTC.

This clone appeared a few times. V usage is TRBV12-3 or TRBV12-4 and J usage is TRBJ1-2; D not resolved. V was trimmed by 5 bases and J by 4 bases, leaving 8 bases between them. The CDR3 runs 12 residues. CDR3 bases: TGTGCCAGCAGTGCGGGAATCTATGGCTACACCTTC. Translation gives CASSAGIYGYTF.

About this clone itself: The same CDR3 also results from other DNA sequences found in this sample. The chain couples TRBV7-9 to TRBJ2-1, with 9 bases identical to TRBD2. J was trimmed by 10 bases and V by 1 base; bases with no gene match: 8. This CDR3 spans 15 amino acids. CDR1 and CDR2 (germline): SEHNR, FQNEAQ (reference sequence). The CDR3 DNA is TGTGCCAGCAGCTTAGAACTCGCGGGAGGGGGGGAGCAGTTCTTC. Translation gives CASSLELAGGGEQFF.

The V and J genes are TRBV7-2 and TRBJ1-3, with TRBD1 matching over 8 bases. The V and J ends lost 6 bases and 3 bases, in that order; junction bases with no gene match: 1. CDR1 SGHTA and CDR2 FQGNSA come from the germline V gene. The CDR3 loop spans 13 amino acids. CDR3 DNA: TGTGCCAGCAGGGGACAGGTTGGAAACACCATATATTTT. Translated: CASRGQVGNTIYF.

This clone was detected only once. The V call is TRBV6-6, the J call TRBJ1-5; TRBD1 matches 8 bases. Germline V lookup: CDR1 MNHNY, CDR2 SVGAGI (reference sequence). The CDR3 spans 14 residues. V lost 6 bases and J lost 5; bases outside the gene matches: 6. CDR3 in DNA: TGTGCCAGCAGGGACAGGGTCGGAGATCAGCCCCAGCATTTT. This translates into CASRDRVGDQPQHF.

The rearrangement uses TRBV19 and TRBJ1-3; 12 bases map to TRBD1. The CDR3 is 16 residues long. Trimming at V came to 5 bases and at J to 5 bases, leaving 7 bases not matched to a gene. Germline V CDR1 and CDR2: LNHDA, SQIVND (reference sequence). The CDR3 sequence is CASSPPGTGGRNTIYF. CDR3 DNA sequence: TGTGCCAGTAGTCCCCCCGGGACAGGGGGCAGAAACACCATATATTTT.

The chain links TRBV29-1 to TRBJ2-1; 8 bases are shared with TRBD2. The V gene end was trimmed by 4 bases and the J gene end by 8 bases; junction bases not matched to a gene: 7. The V gene's germline CDR1 is SQVTM and CDR2 ANQGSEA. This CDR3 is 13 amino acids long. This CDR3 reads CSVGSGRLDEQFF. The CDR3 DNA reads as TGCAGCGTTGGGAGCGGGAGACTTGATGAGCAGTTCTTC.

This chain links TRBV5-1 with TRBJ1-6; D gene uncertain. Germline-derived CDR1 and CDR2 are SGHRS and YFSETQ. V lost 0 bases, J lost 0 bases, and 4 bases lay in between. The CDR3 runs to 15 residues. In DNA, the CDR3 is TGCGCCAGCAGCTTGGTGAGCTCCTATAATTCACCCCTCCACTTT. Its translation is CASSLVSSYNSPLHF.

The chain combines TRBV14 with TRBJ1-6, with a weak D call TRBD1 (5 bases). The CDR3 totals 15 residues. The germline V gene encodes CDR1 SGHDN and CDR2 FVKESK. Trimming pared 4 bases from V and 6 bases from J, leaving 13 bases between. CDR3 sequence: CASSLQGRSNSPLHF. The CDR3 DNA follows: TGTGCCAGCAGCCTTCAGGGAAGGAGTAATTCACCCCTCCACTTT.